Listed below are T cell receptor beta chains from one sample, sequenced in a study of blood T cell repertoires in COVID-19. Data came from immunoSEQ multiplex PCR; TCRdb stores just in-frame clones and leaves some out. The sample has about 330,000 clones; more than 85% are singletons. The sequenced sample consisted of PBMCs or T cells enriched from blood (not recorded which). These receptors all come from a woman in her twenties or thirties who had recovered from COVID-19. The CDR3 runs from the conserved cysteine through the conserved F or W. Fields, in order: J gene, V gene, D gene, CDR3 DNA, CDR3 protein. D genes are given only for firm matches.

TRBJ1-6 TRBV12-3/TRBV12-4 NA TGTGCCAGCAGCCTAGGGGGACCCCTCCACTTT CASSLGGPLHF
TRBJ1-2 TRBV28 NA TGTGCCACCCAAATGGTCCAGGATGGCTACACCTTC CATQMVQDGYTF
TRBJ2-7 TRBV12-3/TRBV12-4 NA TGTGCCAGCAGTTCGGGGGGCAGCTACGAGCAGTACTTC CASSSGGSYEQYF
TRBJ1-2 TRBV27 TRBD1 TGTGCCAGCAGTTCCAGGGGGCACTATGGCTACACCTTC CASSSRGHYGYTF
TRBJ2-1 TRBV10-3 NA TGTGCCATCAGTGCCAGGGACTCCTCCTACAATGAGCAGTTCTTC CAISARDSSYNEQFF
TRBJ2-7 TRBV14 TRBD1 TGTGCCAGCAGCCAAGGACAGGGGGGGTACGAGCAGTACTTC CASSQGQGGYEQYF
TRBJ2-1 TRBV4-1 TRBD2 TGCGCCAGCAGCCAAGGCGCTAGCGGGGCCTACAATGAGCAGTTCTTC CASSQGASGAYNEQFF
TRBJ1-1 TRBV20-1 NA TGCAGTGCTAGTATCGGGAGGGACGCTGAAGCTTTCTTT CSASIGRDAEAFF
TRBJ2-7 TRBV7-6 NA TGTGCCAGCAGCTTAGGAAGAGGACAGAGCTACGAGCAGTACTTC CASSLGRGQSYEQYF
TRBJ2-5 TRBV6-5 NA TGTGCCAGCAGACTCGACTACCAAGCGCAAGAGACCCAGTACTTC CASRLDYQAQETQYF
TRBJ1-4 TRBV7-9 NA TGTGCCAGCAGCCCCGGGGGAGGGGAAGAAAAACTGTTTTTT CASSPGGGEEKLFF
TRBJ1-1 TRBV19 TRBD1 TGTGCCAGTAGTAAGACAGGGCAGAACACTGAAGCTTTCTTT CASSKTGQNTEAFF
TRBJ2-2 TRBV18 NA TGTGCCAGCTCACCAAGTATCTCGGGACTGAGGACCGGGGAGCTGTTTTTT CASSPSISGLRTGELFF
TRBJ2-5 TRBV13 NA TGTGCCAGCAGCCCCGTTGGTTTCGGAGAGACCCAGTACTTC CASSPVGFGETQYF
TRBJ1-2 TRBV13 TRBD1 TGTGCCAGCAGCTCGGACAGGGGGGTTGGCTATGGCTACACCTTC CASSSDRGVGYGYTF
TRBJ2-5 TRBV9 TRBD2 TGTGCCAGCAGCGTGCCTAGCGGGAGTACCCAGTACTTC CASSVPSGSTQYF
TRBJ2-1 TRBV7-2 TRBD2 TGTGCCAGCAGCCCGGGACTAGCGGGAGCCTCGCAGTTCTTC CASSPGLAGASQFF